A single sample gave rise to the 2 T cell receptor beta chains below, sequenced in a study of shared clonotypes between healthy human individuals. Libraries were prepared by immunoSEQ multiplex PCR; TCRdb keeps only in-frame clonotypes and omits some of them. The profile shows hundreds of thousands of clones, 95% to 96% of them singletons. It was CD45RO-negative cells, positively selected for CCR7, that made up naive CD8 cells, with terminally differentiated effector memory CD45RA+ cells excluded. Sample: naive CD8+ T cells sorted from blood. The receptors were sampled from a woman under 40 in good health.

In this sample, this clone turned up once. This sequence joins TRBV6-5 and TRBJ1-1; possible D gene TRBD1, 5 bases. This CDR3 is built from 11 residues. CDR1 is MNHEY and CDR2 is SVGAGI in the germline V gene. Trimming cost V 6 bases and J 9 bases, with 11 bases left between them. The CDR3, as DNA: TGTGCCAGCAGGTTCGGGACTCAAGCTTTCTTT. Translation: CASRFGTQAFF.

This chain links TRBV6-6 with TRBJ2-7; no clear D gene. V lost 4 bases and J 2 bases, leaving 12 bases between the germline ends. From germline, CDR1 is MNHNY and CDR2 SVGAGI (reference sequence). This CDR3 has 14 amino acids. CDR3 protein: CASSWNYPPYEQYF. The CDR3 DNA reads TGTGCCAGCAGTTGGAACTACCCGCCCTACGAGCAGTACTTC.